A selection of T cell receptor beta chains follows, all from one sample in a study of naive and memory T cell subsets. TCRdb reanalysed the UMI-ligation and nested PCR reads using MiXCR and keeps one entry per CDR3 protein. Among roughly 91,000 distinct CDR3 sequences listed, about 12% were seen once. Sequenced input: central memory CD4+ T cells from blood. The source of these receptors is a human donor in good health. CDR3s include the opening cysteine and the closing phenylalanine or tryptophan. A D gene is named only where the DNA matches it firmly. Expanded clones are given a class, and other clones once, few, many or no size at all.

>TRBV7-8|TRBJ2-5|-|few
CASSLATGTQYF
TGTGCCAGCAGCTTAGCTACGGGGACCCAGTACTTC
>TRBV29-1|TRBJ2-1|-|-
CSVEVRSLWNEQFF
TGCAGCGTTGAGGTCCGATCTTTGTGGAATGAGCAGTTCTTC
>TRBV2|TRBJ2-5|TRBD1|-
CASRTDRSQETQYF
TGTGCCAGCAGGACGGACAGGAGCCAAGAGACCCAGTACTTC
>TRBV5-5|TRBJ2-1|TRBD1|-
CASSLLGDRGNEQFF
TGTGCCAGCAGCTTGCTGGGGGACAGGGGCAATGAGCAGTTCTTC
>TRBV11-2|TRBJ1-3|-|few
CASSLKTAGASGNTIYF
TGTGCCAGCAGCTTGAAGACAGCAGGCGCCTCTGGAAACACCATATATTTT
>TRBV27|TRBJ2-3|-|few
CASSPMGVDTQYF
TGTGCCAGCAGTCCCATGGGGGTAGATACGCAGTATTTT
>TRBV5-1|TRBJ2-3|-|few
CASRVRVSTDTQYF
TGCGCCAGCAGAGTCAGGGTGAGCACAGATACGCAGTATTTT
>TRBV12-3/TRBV12-4|TRBJ2-1|TRBD2|few
CASSNIAGLAGNEQFF
TGTGCCAGCAGTAACATCGCGGGACTAGCGGGCAATGAGCAGTTCTTC
>TRBV4-1|TRBJ2-1|-|-
CASSQAVLVRNEQFF
TGCGCCAGCAGCCAAGCAGTACTAGTACGCAATGAGCAGTTCTTC
>TRBV10-2|TRBJ2-1|-|few
CATVFRGPSVNEQFF
TGCGCCACCGTATTCAGGGGTCCCTCCGTCAATGAGCAGTTCTTC
>TRBV20-1|TRBJ2-3|-|many
CSAIQLVAFSDTQYF
TGCAGTGCTATTCAACTAGTAGCATTTTCAGATACGCAGTATTTT
>TRBV2|TRBJ2-3|-|many
CASSSRSGTDTQYF
TGTGCCAGCAGTTCGAGGAGTGGGACAGATACGCAGTATTTT
>TRBV9|TRBJ2-5|-|-
CASSAKGGGTLYF
TGTGCCAGCAGCGCCAAGGGAGGGGGGACCCTGTACTTC
>TRBV6-5|TRBJ2-5|-|many
CASSYVVARKETQYF
TGTGCCAGCAGTTACGTTGTAGCCCGAAAGGAGACCCAGTACTTC
>TRBV7-2|TRBJ2-3|-|many
CASSRLVSDTQYF
TGTGCCAGCAGCCGACTAGTTTCAGATACGCAGTATTTT
>TRBV18|TRBJ2-5|TRBD2|many
CASSPGLGETQYF
TGTGCCAGCTCGCCTGGACTAGGAGAGACCCAGTACTTC
>TRBV20-1|TRBJ1-5|-|-
CSAKQGYSNQPQHF
TGCAGTGCTAAACAGGGTTATAGCAATCAGCCCCAGCATTTT
>TRBV12-2|TRBJ2-7|-|-
CASRHDPRGTGDGHEQYF
TGTGCAAGTCGCCATGACCCCCGGGGTACCGGCGACGGCCACGAGCAGTACTTC
>TRBV20-1|TRBJ2-1|-|-
CSARRTRKVNEQFF
TGCAGTGCTCGACGGACTCGGAAGGTGAATGAGCAGTTCTTC
>TRBV7-2|TRBJ2-1|TRBD2|few
CASSLGPGGSEQFF
TGTGCCAGCAGCTTAGGTCCGGGAGGCAGTGAGCAGTTCTTC
>TRBV28|TRBJ1-2|TRBD1|many
CASTQGDSYGYTF
TGTGCCAGCACCCAAGGGGACAGCTATGGCTACACCTTC
>TRBV29-1|TRBJ2-7|TRBD1|many
CSAPYRGHEQYF
TGCAGCGCACCGTACAGGGGGCACGAGCAGTACTTC
>TRBV6-6|TRBJ2-7|TRBD2|few
CASSPRGLGGSSYEQYF
TGTGCCAGCAGCCCCAGAGGCCTTGGCGGGAGCTCCTACGAGCAGTACTTC
>TRBV5-1|TRBJ1-2|TRBD1|few
CASSETTGHYGYTF
TGCGCCAGCAGCGAGACGACAGGGCACTATGGCTACACCTTC
>TRBV4-3|TRBJ2-3|-|many
CASSQGSTDTQYF
TGCGCCAGCAGCCAAGGCAGCACAGATACGCAGTATTTT
>TRBV19|TRBJ2-6|-|-
CASRQLGGSGANVLTF
TGTGCCAGTAGACAGTTGGGGGGCTCTGGGGCCAACGTCCTGACTTTC
>TRBV6-1|TRBJ1-4|-|-
CASSAPRLGDVTRNEKLFF
TGTGCCAGCAGTGCACCGAGGCTTGGGGACGTTACAAGAAATGAAAAACTGTTTTTT
>TRBV29-1|TRBJ2-1|-|few
CSVAGFNEQFF
TGCAGCGTTGCAGGGTTCAATGAGCAGTTCTTC
>TRBV9|TRBJ2-3|-|-
CASSVGPGDTQYF
TGTGCCAGCAGCGTAGGTCCCGGAGATACGCAGTATTTT
>TRBV2|TRBJ2-4|-|few
CASSGLRAKNIQYF
TGTGCCAGCAGTGGGCTCCGAGCCAAAAACATTCAGTACTTC
>TRBV30|TRBJ2-7|TRBD2|many
CAWSVGREAEQYF
TGTGCCTGGAGTGTTGGGCGGGAGGCCGAGCAGTACTTC
>TRBV20-1|TRBJ2-3|-|-
CSAPGESTDTQYF
TGCAGTGCTCCCGGAGAAAGCACAGATACGCAGTATTTT
>TRBV2|TRBJ1-5|TRBD1|few
CASGSRDRDPGQPQHF
TGTGCCAGCGGGTCCCGGGACAGGGATCCCGGTCAGCCCCAGCATTTT
>TRBV10-3|TRBJ2-2|-|few
CAISRAGVNTGELFF
TGTGCCATCAGTCGGGCAGGGGTTAATACCGGGGAGCTGTTTTTT
>TRBV20-1|TRBJ2-7|-|few
CSARDQGSEQYF
TGCAGTGCTAGAGATCAGGGTTCCGAGCAGTACTTC
>TRBV24-1|TRBJ2-3|-|-
CATSAPKGGKTGTDTQYF
TGTGCCACCAGTGCTCCCAAAGGGGGGAAGACGGGAACAGATACGCAGTATTTT
>TRBV11-2|TRBJ2-1|TRBD2|many
CASSRTGLPYNEQFF
TGTGCCAGCAGCCGAACGGGACTACCCTACAATGAGCAGTTCTTC
>TRBV7-2|TRBJ2-1|-|few
CASSSGASVNEQFF
TGTGCCAGCAGCTCTGGGGCTAGCGTCAATGAGCAGTTCTTC
>TRBV12-3/TRBV12-4|TRBJ2-3|-|-
CASSLAGGADTQYF
TGTGCCAGCAGTTTAGCGGGCGGGGCAGATACGCAGTATTTT
>TRBV7-2|TRBJ1-4|TRBD1|few
CASSWYRGANEKLFF
TGTGCCAGCAGCTGGTACAGGGGGGCTAATGAAAAACTGTTTTTT
>TRBV11-2|TRBJ1-5|-|many
CASSLTTLGNQPQHF
TGTGCCAGCAGCTTGACAACGCTGGGCAATCAGCCCCAGCATTTT
>TRBV20-1|TRBJ2-7|TRBD2|-
CSASRGIGSGRAFYEQYF
TGCAGTGCTAGCCGGGGTATAGGTAGCGGGAGGGCATTCTACGAGCAGTACTTC
>TRBV6-6|TRBJ2-5|-|few
CASRQGSFGTQYF
TGTGCCAGCCGGCAGGGGTCGTTTGGGACCCAGTACTTC
>TRBV12-3/TRBV12-4|TRBJ1-1|TRBD1|-
CASSAPRDREKHFF
TGTGCCAGCAGTGCCCCGCGGGACAGGGAAAAGCATTTCTTT
>TRBV12-3/TRBV12-4|TRBJ2-1|TRBD2|-
CASSLAAGLAPTNEQFF
TGTGCCAGCAGTTTAGCTGCGGGACTAGCTCCTACCAATGAGCAGTTCTTC
>TRBV3-1|TRBJ1-2|-|few
CASSQLIYGYTF
TGTGCCAGCAGCCAACTGATCTATGGCTACACCTTC
>TRBV5-1|TRBJ2-7|-|few
CASSFRLSSSEQYF
TGCGCCAGCAGCTTTCGACTATCGTCGTCCGAGCAGTACTTC
>TRBV29-1|TRBJ2-1|-|few
CSVEATRGYNEQFF
TGCAGCGTTGAAGCGACTAGGGGTTACAATGAGCAGTTCTTC
>TRBV2|TRBJ1-5|-|many
CASSEESGNQPQHF
TGTGCCAGCAGTGAGGAAAGCGGCAATCAGCCCCAGCATTTT
>TRBV29-1|TRBJ2-1|TRBD1|few
CSVRNRGQYNEQFF
TGCAGCGTGCGGAACAGGGGGCAATACAATGAGCAGTTCTTC
>TRBV7-2|TRBJ1-1|TRBD1|-
CASSYVAGGKNTEAFF
TGTGCCAGCAGTTACGTGGCAGGGGGTAAGAACACTGAAGCTTTCTTT
>TRBV7-2|TRBJ1-1|-|few
CASSLALGSLGEAFF
TGTGCCAGCAGCTTAGCTCTGGGGAGCCTAGGCGAAGCTTTCTTT
>TRBV4-2|TRBJ2-1|-|-
CASSQDLLSSYNEQFF
TGTGCCAGCAGCCAAGACCTCCTAAGCTCCTACAATGAGCAGTTCTTC
>TRBV11-2|TRBJ2-1|TRBD2|-
CASSSSGNYNEQFF
TGTGCCAGCAGCTCTAGCGGCAACTACAATGAGCAGTTCTTC
>TRBV20-1|TRBJ2-3|TRBD2|-
CSARSGRATDTQYF
TGCAGTGCTAGGTCGGGGAGGGCCACAGATACGCAGTATTTT